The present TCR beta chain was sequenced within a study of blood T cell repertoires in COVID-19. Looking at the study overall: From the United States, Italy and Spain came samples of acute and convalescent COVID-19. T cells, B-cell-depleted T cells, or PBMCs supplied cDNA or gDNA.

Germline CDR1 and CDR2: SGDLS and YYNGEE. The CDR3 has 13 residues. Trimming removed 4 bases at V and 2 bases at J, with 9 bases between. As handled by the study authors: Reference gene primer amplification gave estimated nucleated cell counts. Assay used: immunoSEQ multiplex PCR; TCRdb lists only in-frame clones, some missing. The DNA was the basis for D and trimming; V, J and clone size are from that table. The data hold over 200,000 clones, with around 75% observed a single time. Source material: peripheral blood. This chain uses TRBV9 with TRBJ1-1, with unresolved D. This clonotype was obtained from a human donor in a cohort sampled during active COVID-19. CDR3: CASSYQVNTEAFF. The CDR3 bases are TGTGCCAGCAGCTACCAGGTTAACACTGAAGCTTTCTTT.